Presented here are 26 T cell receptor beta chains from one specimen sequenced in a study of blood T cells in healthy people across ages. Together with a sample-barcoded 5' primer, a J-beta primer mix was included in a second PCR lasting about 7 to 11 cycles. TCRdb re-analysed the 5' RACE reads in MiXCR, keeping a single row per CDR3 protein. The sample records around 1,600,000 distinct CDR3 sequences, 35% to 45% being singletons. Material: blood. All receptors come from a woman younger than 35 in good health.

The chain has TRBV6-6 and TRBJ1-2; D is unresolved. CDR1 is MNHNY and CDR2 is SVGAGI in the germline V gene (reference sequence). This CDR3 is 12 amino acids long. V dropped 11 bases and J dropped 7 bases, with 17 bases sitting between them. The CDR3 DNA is TGTGCCTGTGGGTTATCCCTAGGTGGCTACACCTTC. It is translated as CACGLSLGGYTF.

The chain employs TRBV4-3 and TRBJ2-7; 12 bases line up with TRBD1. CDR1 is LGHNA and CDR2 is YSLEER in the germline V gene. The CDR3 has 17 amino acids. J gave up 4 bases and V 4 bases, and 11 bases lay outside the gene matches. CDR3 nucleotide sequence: TGCGCCAGCAGCCTGGCTCTACCGGGACAGGGGGCTTACGAGCAGTACTTC. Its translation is CASSLALPGQGAYEQYF.

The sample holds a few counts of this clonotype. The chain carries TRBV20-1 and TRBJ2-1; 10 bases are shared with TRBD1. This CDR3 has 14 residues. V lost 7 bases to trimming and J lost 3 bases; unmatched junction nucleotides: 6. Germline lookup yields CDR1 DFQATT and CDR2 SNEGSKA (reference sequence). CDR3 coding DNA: TGCAGTGTAAGCCGGACAGGGGGCTACAATGAGCAGTTCTTC. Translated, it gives CSVSRTGGYNEQFF.

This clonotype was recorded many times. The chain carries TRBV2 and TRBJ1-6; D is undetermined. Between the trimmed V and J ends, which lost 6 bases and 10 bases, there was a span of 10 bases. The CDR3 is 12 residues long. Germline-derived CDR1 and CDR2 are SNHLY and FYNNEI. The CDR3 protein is CASSDTNSPLHF. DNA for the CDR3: TGTGCCAGCAGCGACACGAACTCACCCCTCCACTTT.

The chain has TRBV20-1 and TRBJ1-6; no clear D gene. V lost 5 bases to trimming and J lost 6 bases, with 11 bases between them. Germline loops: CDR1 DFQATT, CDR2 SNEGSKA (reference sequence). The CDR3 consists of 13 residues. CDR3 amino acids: CSASALTNSPLHF. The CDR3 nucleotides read TGCAGTGCTTCCGCCCTGACTAATTCACCCCTCCACTTT.

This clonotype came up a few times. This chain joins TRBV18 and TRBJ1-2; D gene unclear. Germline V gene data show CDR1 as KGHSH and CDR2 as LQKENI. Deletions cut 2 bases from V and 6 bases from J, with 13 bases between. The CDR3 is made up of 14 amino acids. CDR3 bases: TGTGCCAGCTCACCATCTCCGGGGAATAATGGCTACACCTTC. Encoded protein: CASSPSPGNNGYTF.

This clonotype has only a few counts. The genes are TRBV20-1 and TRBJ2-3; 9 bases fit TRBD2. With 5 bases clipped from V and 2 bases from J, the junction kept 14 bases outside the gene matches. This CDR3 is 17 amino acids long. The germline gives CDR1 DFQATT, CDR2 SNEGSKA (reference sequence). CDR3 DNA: TGCAGTGCTGCCCCGGGACTAGCTGACGCTTCCACAGATACGCAGTATTTT. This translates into CSAAPGLADASTDTQYF.

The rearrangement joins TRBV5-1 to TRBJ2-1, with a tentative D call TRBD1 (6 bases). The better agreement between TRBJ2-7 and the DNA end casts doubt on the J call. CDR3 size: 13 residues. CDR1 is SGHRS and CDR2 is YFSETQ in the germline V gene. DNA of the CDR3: TGCGCCAGCAGCTCCAGCTGGGACAATGAGCAGTACTTC. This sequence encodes CASSSSWDNEQYF.

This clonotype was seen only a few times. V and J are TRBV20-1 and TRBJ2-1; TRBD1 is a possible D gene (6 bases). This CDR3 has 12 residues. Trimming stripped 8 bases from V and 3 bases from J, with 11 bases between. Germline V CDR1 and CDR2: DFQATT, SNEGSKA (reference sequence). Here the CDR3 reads CSIQGDYNEQFF. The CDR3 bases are TGCAGTATACAGGGAGACTACAATGAGCAGTTCTTC.

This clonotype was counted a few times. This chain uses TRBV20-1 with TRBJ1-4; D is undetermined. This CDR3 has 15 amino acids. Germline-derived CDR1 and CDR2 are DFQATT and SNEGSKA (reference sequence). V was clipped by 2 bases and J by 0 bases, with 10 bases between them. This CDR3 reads CSARFGQPTNEKLFF. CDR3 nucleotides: TGCAGTGCTAGATTCGGGCAGCCAACTAATGAAAAACTGTTTTTT.

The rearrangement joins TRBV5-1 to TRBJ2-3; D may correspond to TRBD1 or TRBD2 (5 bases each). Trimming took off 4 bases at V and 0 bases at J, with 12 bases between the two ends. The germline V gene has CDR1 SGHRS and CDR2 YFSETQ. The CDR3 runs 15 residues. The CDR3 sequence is CASSQRDGSTDTQYF. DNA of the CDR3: TGCGCCAGCAGCCAACGGGACGGTAGCACAGATACGCAGTATTTT.

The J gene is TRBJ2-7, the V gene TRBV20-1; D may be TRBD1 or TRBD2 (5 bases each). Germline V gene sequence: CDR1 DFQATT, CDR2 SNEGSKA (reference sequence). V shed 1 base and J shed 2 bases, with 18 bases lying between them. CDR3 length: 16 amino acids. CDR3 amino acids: CSARVRLGDRAYEQYF. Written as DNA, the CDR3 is TGCAGTGCTAGAGTAAGGTTAGGGGACCGAGCCTACGAGCAGTACTTC.

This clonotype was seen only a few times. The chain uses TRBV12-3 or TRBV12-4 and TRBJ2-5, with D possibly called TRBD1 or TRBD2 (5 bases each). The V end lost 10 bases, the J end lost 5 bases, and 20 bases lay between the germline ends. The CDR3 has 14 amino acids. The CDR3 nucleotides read TGTGCCATCTCTAGGGACCCTCGGGGTGAGACCCAGTACTTC. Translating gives CAISRDPRGETQYF.

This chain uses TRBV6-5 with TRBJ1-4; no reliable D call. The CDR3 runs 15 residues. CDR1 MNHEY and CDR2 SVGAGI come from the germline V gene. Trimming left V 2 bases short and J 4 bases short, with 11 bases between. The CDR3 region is CASSYGVQNNEKLFF. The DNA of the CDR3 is TGTGCCAGCAGTTACGGTGTACAGAATAATGAAAAACTGTTTTTT.

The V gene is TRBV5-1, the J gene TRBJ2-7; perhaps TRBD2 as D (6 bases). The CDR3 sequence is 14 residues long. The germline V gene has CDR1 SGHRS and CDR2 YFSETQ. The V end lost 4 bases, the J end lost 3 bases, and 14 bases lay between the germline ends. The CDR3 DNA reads TGCGCCAGCAGCCGCCGGGGACTCTTCTACGAGCAGTACTTC. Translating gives CASSRRGLFYEQYF.

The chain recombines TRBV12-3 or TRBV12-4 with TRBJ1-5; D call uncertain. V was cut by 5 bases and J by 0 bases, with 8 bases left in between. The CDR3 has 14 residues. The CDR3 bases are TGTGCCAGCAGTCAGATCTCTAGCAATCAGCCCCAGCATTTT. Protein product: CASSQISSNQPQHF.

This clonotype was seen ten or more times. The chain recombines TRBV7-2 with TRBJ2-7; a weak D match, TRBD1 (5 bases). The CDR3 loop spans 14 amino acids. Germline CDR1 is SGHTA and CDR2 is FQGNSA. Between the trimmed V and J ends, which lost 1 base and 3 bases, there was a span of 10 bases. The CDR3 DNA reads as TGTGCCAGCAGCTTAGTGTGGCAGGGCTACGAGCAGTACTTC. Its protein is CASSLVWQGYEQYF.

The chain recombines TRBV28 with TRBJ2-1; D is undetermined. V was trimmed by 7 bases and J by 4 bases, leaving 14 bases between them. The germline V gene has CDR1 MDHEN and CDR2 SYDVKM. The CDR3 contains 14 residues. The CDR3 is CASKTPLGYNEQFF. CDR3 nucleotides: TGTGCCAGCAAGACCCCGCTGGGGTACAATGAGCAGTTCTTC.

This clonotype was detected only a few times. The CDR3 region is CSAPDYREGQTQYF. Written as DNA, the CDR3 is TGCAGTGCTCCTGACTATCGGGAGGGGCAGACCCAGTACTTC. The chain combines TRBV20-1 with TRBJ2-5; TRBD2 agrees at 8 bases. The CDR3 is 14 amino acids. Looked up from germline, CDR1 is DFQATT and CDR2 is SNEGSKA (reference sequence). V was clipped by 5 bases and J by 6 bases; unmatched bases: 11.

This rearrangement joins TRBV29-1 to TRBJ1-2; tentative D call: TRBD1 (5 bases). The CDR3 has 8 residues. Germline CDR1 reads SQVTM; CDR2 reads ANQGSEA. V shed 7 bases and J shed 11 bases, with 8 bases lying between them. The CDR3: CSGEGYTF. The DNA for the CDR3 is TGCAGCGGTGAGGGGTACACCTTC.

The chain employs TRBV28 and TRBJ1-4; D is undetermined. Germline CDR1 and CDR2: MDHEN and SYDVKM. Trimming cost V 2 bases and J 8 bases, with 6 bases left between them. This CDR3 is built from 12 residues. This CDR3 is CASSLPWEKLFF. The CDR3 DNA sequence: TGTGCCAGCAGTTTACCCTGGGAAAAACTGTTTTTT.

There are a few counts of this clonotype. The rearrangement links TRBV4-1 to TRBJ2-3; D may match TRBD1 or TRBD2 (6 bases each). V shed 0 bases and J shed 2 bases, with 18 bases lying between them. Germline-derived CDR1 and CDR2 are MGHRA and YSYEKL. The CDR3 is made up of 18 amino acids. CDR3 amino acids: CASSQDPPGAINTDTQYF. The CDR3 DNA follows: TGCGCCAGCAGCCAAGATCCGCCGGGGGCCATCAACACAGATACGCAGTATTTT.

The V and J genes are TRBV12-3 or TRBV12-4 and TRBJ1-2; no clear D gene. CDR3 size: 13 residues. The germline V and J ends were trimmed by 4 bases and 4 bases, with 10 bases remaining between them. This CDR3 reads CASSWSGSYGYTF. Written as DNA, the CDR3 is TGTGCCAGCAGTTGGTCAGGAAGCTATGGCTACACCTTC.

The CDR3 DNA is TGTGCCAGCTCACACCCCCTGTTCTATGGCTACACCTTC. It encodes CASSHPLFYGYTF. The chain employs TRBV18 and TRBJ1-2; D unresolved. Deletions cut 4 bases from V and 4 bases from J, with 10 bases between. CDR3 length: 13 amino acids. Germline CDR1 and CDR2: KGHSH and LQKENI.

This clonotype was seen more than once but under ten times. The CDR3 DNA follows: TGCAGTGCTAGAGACCGGACTAGCCCAAGACCTTACGAGCAGTACTTC. Protein product: CSARDRTSPRPYEQYF. The gene calls are TRBV20-1 and TRBJ2-7; 8 positions match TRBD2. The CDR3 has 16 amino acids. J lost 4 bases, V lost 0 bases, and 11 bases had no gene match. Per germline, CDR1 DFQATT and CDR2 SNEGSKA (reference sequence).

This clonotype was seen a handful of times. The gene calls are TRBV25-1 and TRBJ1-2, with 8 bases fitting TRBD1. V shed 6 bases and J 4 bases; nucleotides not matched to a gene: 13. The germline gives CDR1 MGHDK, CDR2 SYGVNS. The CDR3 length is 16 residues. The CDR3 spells CASSRPNPTGAYGYTF. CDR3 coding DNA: TGTGCCAGCAGCAGACCGAACCCGACAGGGGCCTATGGCTACACCTTC.